This T cell receptor beta chain was sequenced in a study of blood T cells in healthy people across ages. A sample-barcoded 5' primer and a J-beta primer mix were used in a second PCR of roughly 7 to 11 cycles. Paired-end reads containing CDR3 totaled no fewer than 2.5 million for each sample. TCRdb analysed the 5' RACE reads with MiXCR anew, one entry per CDR3 protein. Among hundreds of thousands of distinct CDR3 sequences listed, around 20% were seen once. Around 9.5 milliliters of peripheral blood were drawn from each donor. Isolated PBMCs totaled at least 7 million in each sample. The total RNA that was extracted per sample amounted to at least 5 micrograms. This clonotype was observed a handful of times. The sequencing input was blood. The clonotype was recovered from a man between 65 and 85 years old in good health.

CDR3 DNA: TGTGCCAGCAGCTTAGCGCTTCGGGAGGGGGATACGCAGTATTTT. It codes for CASSLALREGDTQYF. The chain uses TRBV7-2 and TRBJ2-3, with 8 bases aligning to TRBD2. Germline V gene lookup returns CDR1 SGHTA and CDR2 FQGNSA. The junction had 5 bases not matched to a gene; V was cut back by 0 bases and J by 6 bases. The CDR3 totals 15 residues.